This T cell receptor beta chain emerged from a study of blood T cell repertoires in COVID-19. Study as a whole: Sources were T cells, B-cell-depleted T cells, or PBMCs; the material itself was cDNA or gDNA.

Generated by immunoSEQ multiplex PCR, the TCRdb table keeps only in-frame clones and is missing some. The table has roughly 130,000 clones, roughly 90% seen once. Per germline, CDR1 SGHTA and CDR2 FQGTGA. V was clipped by 5 bases and J by 7 bases; unmatched bases: 25. CDR3 length equals 22 residues. Material for sequencing was peripheral blood. This chain connects TRBV7-3 to TRBJ2-1, with 14 bases matching TRBD2. The clonotype was recovered from a man between 60 and 70 years old with COVID-19, enrolled during active disease. The CDR3 bases are TGTGCCAGCAGCCCACAAGCTATTTTCTCGACTAGCGGGAGGGCTCGCGAAAATGAGCAGTTCTTC. It specifies CASSPQAIFSTSGRARENEQFF.